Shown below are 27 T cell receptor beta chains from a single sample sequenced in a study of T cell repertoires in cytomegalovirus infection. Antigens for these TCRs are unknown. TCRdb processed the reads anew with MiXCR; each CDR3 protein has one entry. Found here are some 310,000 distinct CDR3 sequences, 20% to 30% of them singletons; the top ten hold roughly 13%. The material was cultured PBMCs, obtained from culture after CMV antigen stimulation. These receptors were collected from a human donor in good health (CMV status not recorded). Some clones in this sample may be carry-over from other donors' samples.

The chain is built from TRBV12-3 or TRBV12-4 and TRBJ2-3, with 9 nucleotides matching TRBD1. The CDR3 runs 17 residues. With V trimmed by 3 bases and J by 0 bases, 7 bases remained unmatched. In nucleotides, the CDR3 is TGTGCCAGCAGTTTCGTACGGGGACAGGGAAGCACAGATACGCAGTATTTT. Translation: CASSFVRGQGSTDTQYF.

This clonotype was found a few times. CDR3 bases: TGTGCCAGCAGTAAAATAGGACTAGCGGGAGGACCGTACGAGCAGTACTTC. Its translation is CASSKIGLAGGPYEQYF. This chain uses TRBV6-6 with TRBJ2-7; 14 bases are shared with TRBD2. The V segment lost 5 bases and the J segment 4 bases; nucleotides outside the gene matches: 10. Germline CDR1 is MNHNY and CDR2 is SVGAGI (reference sequence). The CDR3 covers 17 residues.

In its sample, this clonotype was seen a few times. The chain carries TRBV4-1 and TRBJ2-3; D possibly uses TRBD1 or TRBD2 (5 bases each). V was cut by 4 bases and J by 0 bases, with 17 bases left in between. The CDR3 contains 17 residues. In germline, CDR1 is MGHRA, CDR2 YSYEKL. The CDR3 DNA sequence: TGCGCCAGCAGCCCCATCTTAGGGGACCGGAGCACAGATACGCAGTATTTT. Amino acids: CASSPILGDRSTDTQYF.

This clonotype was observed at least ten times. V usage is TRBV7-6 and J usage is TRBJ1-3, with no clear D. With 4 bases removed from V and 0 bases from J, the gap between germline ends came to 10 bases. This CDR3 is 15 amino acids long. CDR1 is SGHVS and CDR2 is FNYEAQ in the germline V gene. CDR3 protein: CASSSDRYSGNTIYF. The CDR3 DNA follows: TGTGCCAGCAGCTCCGACCGCTACTCTGGAAACACCATATATTTT.

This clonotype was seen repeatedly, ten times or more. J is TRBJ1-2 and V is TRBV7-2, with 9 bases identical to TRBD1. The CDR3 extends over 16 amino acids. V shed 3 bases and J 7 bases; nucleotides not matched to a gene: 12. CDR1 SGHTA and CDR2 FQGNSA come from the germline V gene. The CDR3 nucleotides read TGTGCCAGCAGCTTGGGCGTGGGACAGGGAGTCGGTGGCTACACCTTC. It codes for CASSLGVGQGVGGYTF.

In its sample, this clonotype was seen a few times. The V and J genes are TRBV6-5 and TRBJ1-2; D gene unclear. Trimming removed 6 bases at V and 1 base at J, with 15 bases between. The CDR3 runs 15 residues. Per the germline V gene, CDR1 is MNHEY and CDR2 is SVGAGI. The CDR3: CASSPGSPSNYGYTF. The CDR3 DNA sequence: TGTGCCAGCAGCCCCGGCTCACCAAGTAACTATGGCTACACCTTC.

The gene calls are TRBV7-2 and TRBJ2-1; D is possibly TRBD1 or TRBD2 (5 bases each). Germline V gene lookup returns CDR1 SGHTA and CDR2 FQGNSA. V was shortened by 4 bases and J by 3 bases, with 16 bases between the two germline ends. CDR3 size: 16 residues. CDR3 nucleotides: TGTGCCAGCAGCTCACTAGTGGGGGTACTCTACAATGAGCAGTTCTTC. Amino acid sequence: CASSSLVGVLYNEQFF.

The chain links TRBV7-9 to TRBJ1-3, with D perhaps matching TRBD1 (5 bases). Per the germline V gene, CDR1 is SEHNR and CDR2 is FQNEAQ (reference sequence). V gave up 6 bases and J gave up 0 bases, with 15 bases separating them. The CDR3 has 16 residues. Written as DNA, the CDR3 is TGTGCCAGCAGTTTCCAGGGAGTGAGCTCTGGAAACACCATATATTTT. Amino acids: CASSFQGVSSGNTIYF.

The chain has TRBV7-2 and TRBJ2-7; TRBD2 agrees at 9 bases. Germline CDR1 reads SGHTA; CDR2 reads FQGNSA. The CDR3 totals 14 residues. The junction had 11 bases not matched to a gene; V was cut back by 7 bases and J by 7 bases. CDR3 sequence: CASTTNSGREEQYF. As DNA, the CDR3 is TGTGCCAGCACCACCAATAGCGGGAGAGAGGAGCAGTACTTC.

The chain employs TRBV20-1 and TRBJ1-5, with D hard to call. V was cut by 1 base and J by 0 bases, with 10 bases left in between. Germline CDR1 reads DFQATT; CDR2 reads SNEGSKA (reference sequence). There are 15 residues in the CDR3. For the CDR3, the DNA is TGCAGTGCTAGAGGGCCCCGGGATAGCAATCAGCCCCAGCATTTT. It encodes CSARGPRDSNQPQHF.

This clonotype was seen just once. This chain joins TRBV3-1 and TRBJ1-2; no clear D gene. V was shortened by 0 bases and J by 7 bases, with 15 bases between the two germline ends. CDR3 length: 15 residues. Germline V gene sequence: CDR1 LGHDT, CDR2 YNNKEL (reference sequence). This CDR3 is CASSQDFLGIFGYTF. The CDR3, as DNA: TGTGCCAGCAGCCAAGACTTCTTGGGGATATTTGGCTACACCTTC. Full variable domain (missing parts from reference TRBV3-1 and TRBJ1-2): DTAVSQTPKYLVTQMGNDKSIKCEQNLGHDTMYWYKQDSKKFLKIMFSYNNKELIINETVPNRFSPKSPDKAHLNLHINSLELGDSAVYFCASSQDFLGIFGYTFGSGTRLTVV.

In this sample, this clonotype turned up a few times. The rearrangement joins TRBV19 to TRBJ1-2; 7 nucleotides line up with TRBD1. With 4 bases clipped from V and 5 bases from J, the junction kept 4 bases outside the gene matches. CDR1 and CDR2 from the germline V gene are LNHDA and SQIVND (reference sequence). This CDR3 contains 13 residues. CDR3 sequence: CASSTGTDYGYTF. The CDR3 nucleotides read TGTGCCAGTAGTACCGGGACAGATTATGGCTACACCTTC.

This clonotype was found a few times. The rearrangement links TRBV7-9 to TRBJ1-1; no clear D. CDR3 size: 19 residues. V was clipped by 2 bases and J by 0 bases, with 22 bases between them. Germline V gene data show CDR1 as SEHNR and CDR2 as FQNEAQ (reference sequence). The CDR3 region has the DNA TGTGCCAGCAGCTTACGGGCCCCCCGGGAGCCTGACCTGAACACTGAAGCTTTCTTT. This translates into CASSLRAPREPDLNTEAFF.

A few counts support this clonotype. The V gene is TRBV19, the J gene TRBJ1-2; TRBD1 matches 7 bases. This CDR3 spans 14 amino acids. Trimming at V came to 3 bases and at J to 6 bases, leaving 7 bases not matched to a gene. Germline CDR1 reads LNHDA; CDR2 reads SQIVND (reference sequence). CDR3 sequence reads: CASSIGGGGDGYTF. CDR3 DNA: TGTGCCAGTAGTATCGGGGGAGGGGGCGATGGCTACACCTTC.

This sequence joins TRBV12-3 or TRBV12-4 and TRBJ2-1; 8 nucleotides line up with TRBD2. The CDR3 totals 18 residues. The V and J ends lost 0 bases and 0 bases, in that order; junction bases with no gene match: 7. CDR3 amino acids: CASSLARGVFSSYNEQFF. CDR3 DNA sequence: TGTGCCAGCAGTTTAGCGCGGGGGGTCTTTAGCTCCTACAATGAGCAGTTCTTC.

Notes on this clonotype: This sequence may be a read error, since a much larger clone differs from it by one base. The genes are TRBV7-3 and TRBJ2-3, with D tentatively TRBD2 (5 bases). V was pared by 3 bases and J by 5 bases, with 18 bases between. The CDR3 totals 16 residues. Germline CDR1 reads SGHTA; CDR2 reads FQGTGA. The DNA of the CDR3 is TGTGCCAGCAGCTTCGGTAATAGCGACCCCATAGATACGCAGTATTTT. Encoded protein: CASSFGNSDPIDTQYF.

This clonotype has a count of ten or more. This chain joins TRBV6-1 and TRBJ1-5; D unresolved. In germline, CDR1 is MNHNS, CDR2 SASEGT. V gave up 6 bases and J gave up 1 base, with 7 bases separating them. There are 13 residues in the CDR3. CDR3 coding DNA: TGTGCCAGCAGATCGGACAGCAATCAGCCCCAGCATTTT. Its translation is CASRSDSNQPQHF.

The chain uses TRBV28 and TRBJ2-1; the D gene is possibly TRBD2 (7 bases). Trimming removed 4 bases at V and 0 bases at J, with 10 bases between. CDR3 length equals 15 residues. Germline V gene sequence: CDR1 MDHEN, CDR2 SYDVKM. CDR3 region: CASSSGGSSYNEQFF. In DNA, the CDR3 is TGTGCCAGCAGTTCGGGGGGCAGCTCCTACAATGAGCAGTTCTTC.

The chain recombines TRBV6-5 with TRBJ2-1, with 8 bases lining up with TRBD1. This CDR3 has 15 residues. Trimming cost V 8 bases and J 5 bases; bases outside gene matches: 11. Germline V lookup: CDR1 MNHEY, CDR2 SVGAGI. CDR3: CASGIDKDRDNEQFF. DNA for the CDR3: TGTGCCAGCGGAATAGACAAGGACAGGGACAATGAGCAGTTCTTC.

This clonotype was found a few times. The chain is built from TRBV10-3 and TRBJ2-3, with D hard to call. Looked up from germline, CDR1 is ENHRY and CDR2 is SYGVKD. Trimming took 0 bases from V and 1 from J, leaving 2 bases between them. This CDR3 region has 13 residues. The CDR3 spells CAISESGTDTQYF. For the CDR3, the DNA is TGTGCCATCAGTGAGTCGGGCACAGATACGCAGTATTTT.

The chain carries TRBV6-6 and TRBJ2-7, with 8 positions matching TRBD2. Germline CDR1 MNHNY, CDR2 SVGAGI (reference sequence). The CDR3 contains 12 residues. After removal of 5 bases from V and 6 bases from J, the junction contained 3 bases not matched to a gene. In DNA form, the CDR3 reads TGTGCCAGCAGTGGGACTAGACTCGAGCAGTACTTC. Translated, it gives CASSGTRLEQYF.

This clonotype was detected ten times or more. The CDR3 sequence: CASSYPKESSYNEQFF. As DNA, the CDR3 is TGTGCCAGCAGTTACCCCAAGGAAAGCTCCTACAATGAGCAGTTCTTC. The chain employs TRBV6-2 or TRBV6-3 and TRBJ2-1; D is unresolved. The CDR3 has 16 residues. CDR1 MNHEY and CDR2 SVGEGT come from the germline V gene. V shed 2 bases and J shed 0 bases, with 11 bases lying between them.

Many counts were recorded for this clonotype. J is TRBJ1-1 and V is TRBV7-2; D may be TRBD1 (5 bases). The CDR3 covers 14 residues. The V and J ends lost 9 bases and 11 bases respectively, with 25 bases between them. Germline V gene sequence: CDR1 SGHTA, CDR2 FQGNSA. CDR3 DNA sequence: TGTGCCAGTCAGGCCACGGGACGGCCAACGGAGGCTTTCTTT. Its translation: CASQATGRPTEAFF. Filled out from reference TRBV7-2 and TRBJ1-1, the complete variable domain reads GAGVSQSPSNKVTEKGKDVELRCDPISGHTALYWYRQSLGQGLEFLIYFQGNSAPDKSGLPSDRFSAERTGGSVSTLTIQRTQQEDSAVYLCASQATGRPTEAFFGQGTRLTVV.

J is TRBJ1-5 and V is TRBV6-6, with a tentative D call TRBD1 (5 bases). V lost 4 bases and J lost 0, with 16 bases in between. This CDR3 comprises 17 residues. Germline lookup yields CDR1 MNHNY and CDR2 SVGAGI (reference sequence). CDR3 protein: CASSSTAGPYSNQPQHF. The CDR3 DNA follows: TGTGCCAGCAGTTCGACGGCGGGACCCTATAGCAATCAGCCCCAGCATTTT.

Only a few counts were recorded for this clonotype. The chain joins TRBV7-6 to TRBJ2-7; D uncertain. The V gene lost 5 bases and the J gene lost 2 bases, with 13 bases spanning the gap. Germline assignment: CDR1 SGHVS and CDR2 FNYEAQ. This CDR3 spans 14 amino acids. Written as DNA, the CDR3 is TGTGCCAGCAGCCTTTTGGGAAGCCCCTACGAGCAGTACTTC. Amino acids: CASSLLGSPYEQYF.

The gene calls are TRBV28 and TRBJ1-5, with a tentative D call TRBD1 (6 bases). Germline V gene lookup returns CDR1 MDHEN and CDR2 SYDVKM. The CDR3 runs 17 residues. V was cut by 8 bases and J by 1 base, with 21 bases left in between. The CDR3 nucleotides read TGTGCCAGCCGGGTCAGGGGATGGGGTACGAGCAATCAGCCCCAGCATTTT. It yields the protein CASRVRGWGTSNQPQHF.

CDR3 nucleotides: TGTGCCAGCAGTGAAAATAGGGTGCTCCAAGAGACCCAGTACTTC. Translating gives CASSENRVLQETQYF. The chain uses TRBV6-1 and TRBJ2-5, with D hard to call. Germline V gives CDR1 MNHNS, CDR2 SASEGT. V lost 2 bases to trimming and J lost 1 base, with 11 bases between them. This CDR3 has 15 residues.